The entry below describes one T cell receptor beta chain. The record originates from a study of chemoradiotherapy in HPV16-positive cancers. Study context: A couple of HPV16-positive patients' cells yielded candidate HPV-specific clones and common motifs.

Using immunoSEQ multiplex PCR, the repertoire was profiled, and TCRdb retains in-frame clones only, with some absent. Of about 24,000 clones in the sample, roughly 95% were seen once. V trimming: 4 bases; J trimming: 2 bases; junction bases outside the gene matches: 1. CDR1 and CDR2 (germline): LNHDA, SQIVND (reference sequence). The CDR3 totals 13 residues. The chain is built from TRBV19 and TRBJ1-1, with 7 bases matching TRBD1. This TCR was sampled from a human donor with HPV-associated anogenital cancer. This specimen was collected from a patient who underwent chemoradiotherapy. The CDR3 here is CASSRQGNTEAFF. For the CDR3, the DNA is TGTGCCAGTAGTAGACAGGGCAACACTGAAGCTTTCTTT.